The clone carrying this T cell receptor beta chain was detected a few times. What it binds is not known. Approximately 10 milliliters of peripheral blood were collected from each participant. This record comes from a study of type 1 and type 2 diabetes patients. Looking at the study overall: Donors were type 1 diabetes, type 2 diabetes, or nondiabetic controls. Study-level findings and limits: Age and gender were not matched between study groups, possibly biasing interpretation. Both CD4+ and CD8+ type 2 diabetes repertoires showed significantly higher diversity than type 1.

CDR1 LGHDT and CDR2 YNNKEL come from the germline V gene (reference sequence). Between the trimmed V and J ends, which lost 5 bases and 8 bases, there was a span of 18 bases. This CDR3 spans 14 amino acids. Genomic DNA was the PCR template. Amplification of the beta chain CDR3 used 30 forward and 13 reverse multiplex primers. TCRdb re-analysed the multiplex PCR reads in MiXCR, keeping a single row per CDR3 protein. The sample has some 250,000 distinct CDR3 sequences; 40% to 50% are singletons. The rearrangement joins TRBV3-1 to TRBJ1-1; weak D call: TRBD1 (6 bases). Sequencing used peripheral blood mononuclear cells (PBMCs). The sequence came from a man younger than 35 with type 2 diabetes. Here the CDR3 reads CASSSYGTPEEAFF. The CDR3, as DNA: TGTGCCAGCAGCTCATACGGGACACCGGAGGAAGCTTTCTTT. The complete variable domain, with remaining parts taken from reference TRBV3-1 and TRBJ1-1, reads DTAVSQTPKYLVTQMGNDKSIKCEQNLGHDTMYWYKQDSKKFLKIMFSYNNKELIINETVPNRFSPKSPDKAHLNLHINSLELGDSAVYFCASSSYGTPEEAFFGQGTRLTVV.